This record concerns one T cell receptor (beta chain) sequence. Its antigen remains unknown. These data originate in a study of cytomegalovirus exposure and HLA in healthy donors. Vbeta (60) and Jbeta (13) primers were used in the PCR. This table comes from immunoSEQ multiplex PCR, and its TCRdb copy is limited to in-frame clones, with some not included. The repertoire holds around 170,000 clones, with around 79% as singletons. The CDR3 contains 16 residues. The V gene end was trimmed by 0 bases and the J gene end by 2 bases; junction bases not matched to a gene: 7. CDR1 SGHTS and CDR2 YDEGEE come from the germline V gene. Whole-study results and caveats: In a later analysis, across HLA loci, associated TCR counts were highest for DRB1, lowest for HLA-C.

The clonotype comes from a woman aged 45-65 years in good health and CMV-seronegative. The rearrangement uses TRBV5-8 and TRBJ2-5; 7 bases line up with TRBD2. The sequenced sample was PBMCs. The CDR3 DNA is TGTGCCAGCAGCTTGGCTGCTAGCGGCCTGCAAGAGACCCAGTACTTC. Encoded protein: CASSLAASGLQETQYF.